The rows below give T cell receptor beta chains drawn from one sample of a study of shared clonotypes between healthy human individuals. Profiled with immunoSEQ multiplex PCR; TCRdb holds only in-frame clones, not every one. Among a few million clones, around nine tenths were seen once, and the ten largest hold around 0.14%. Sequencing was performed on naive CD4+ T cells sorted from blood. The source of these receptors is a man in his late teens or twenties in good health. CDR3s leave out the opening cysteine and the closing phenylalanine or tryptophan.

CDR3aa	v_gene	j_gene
ASSGPLQF	TRBV28	TRBJ2-1
ASSPRGPGQGAENEQY	TRBV5-4	TRBJ2-7
ASSHPLGLNSYRYEQY	TRBV7-8	TRBJ2-7
ASSLTGGSGNTIY	TRBV28	TRBJ1-3
ASSSGQGGYEQY	TRBV5-5	TRBJ2-7
ASSIASGANSYNEQF	TRBV5-4	TRBJ2-1
ASMGTEIPGELF	TRBV28	TRBJ2-2
ASSFETQY	TRBV6-5	TRBJ2-5
AISDSGGAYNEQF	TRBV10-3	TRBJ2-1
ASSYPMGSYEQY	TRBV6-6	TRBJ2-7
AWSGQPNSPLH	TRBV30	TRBJ1-6
ASTDRSGANVLT	TRBV6-1	TRBJ2-6
ASSFGTASYEQY	TRBV28	TRBJ2-7
SVGGTGDRTF	TRBV29-1	TRBJ1-1
ASNPGQGRGETQY	TRBV27	TRBJ2-5
ASWDRVKLAF	TRBV6-1	TRBJ1-1
ASSLDLRTSGSYEQY	TRBV5-1	TRBJ2-7
ASSLHPGGFSYEQY	TRBV7-9	TRBJ2-7
ASSLVLNLWETQY	TRBV7-7	TRBJ2-5
ASSGQGDQAF	TRBV2	TRBJ1-1
ASSELGPTNYNEQF	TRBV2	TRBJ2-1
ASSLAGKGGLNTEAF	TRBV7-9	TRBJ1-1
ASSIGYSNQPQH	TRBV19	TRBJ1-5
ASSQRTSGPNEQF	TRBV4-1	TRBJ2-1
ASSPATGGADTQY	TRBV18	TRBJ2-3
ASSPDRGPNEKLF	TRBV4-1	TRBJ1-4
ASSEAKTSWH	TRBV2	TRBJ1-5
ASSGGGGTPNSPLH	TRBV2	TRBJ1-6
ASSFGELTLYGYT	TRBV28	TRBJ1-2
ASSYMGELF	TRBV6-6	TRBJ2-2
ASAGGGSQETQY	TRBV5-1	TRBJ2-5
ASSLGSGGAHYEQY	TRBV5-1	TRBJ2-7
ASRGQVNYNEQF	TRBV5-1	TRBJ2-1
ASSLVAEEPYNEQF	TRBV11-3	TRBJ2-1
ASTPGPRTEAF	TRBV19	TRBJ1-1
AWSSEGLGEKLF	TRBV30	TRBJ1-4
ASSLGGRNHNEQF	TRBV5-1	TRBJ2-1
ASYSIPNTGELF	TRBV27	TRBJ2-2
ASSLDWDRVTSPLH	TRBV5-8	TRBJ1-6
AWSVGTGATGELF	TRBV30	TRBJ2-2
ASSDQGARGNTIY	TRBV10-2	TRBJ1-3
AISEGVGNYGYT	TRBV10-3	TRBJ1-2
AWTIRGAGGNYEQY	TRBV30	TRBJ2-7
ASSPNLGTSNYEQY	TRBV5-1	TRBJ2-7
ASSPADVSSYNSPLH	TRBV18	TRBJ1-6
ASSSFGTEAF	TRBV11-2	TRBJ1-1
ASSQAVSGTSYEQY	TRBV4-2	TRBJ2-7
ASSLTWNQPQH	TRBV19	TRBJ1-5
ASTRRIGDSPLH	TRBV9	TRBJ1-6
ASSEQVNTEAF	TRBV6-1	TRBJ1-1
ASSEGPNTQY	TRBV25-1	TRBJ2-3